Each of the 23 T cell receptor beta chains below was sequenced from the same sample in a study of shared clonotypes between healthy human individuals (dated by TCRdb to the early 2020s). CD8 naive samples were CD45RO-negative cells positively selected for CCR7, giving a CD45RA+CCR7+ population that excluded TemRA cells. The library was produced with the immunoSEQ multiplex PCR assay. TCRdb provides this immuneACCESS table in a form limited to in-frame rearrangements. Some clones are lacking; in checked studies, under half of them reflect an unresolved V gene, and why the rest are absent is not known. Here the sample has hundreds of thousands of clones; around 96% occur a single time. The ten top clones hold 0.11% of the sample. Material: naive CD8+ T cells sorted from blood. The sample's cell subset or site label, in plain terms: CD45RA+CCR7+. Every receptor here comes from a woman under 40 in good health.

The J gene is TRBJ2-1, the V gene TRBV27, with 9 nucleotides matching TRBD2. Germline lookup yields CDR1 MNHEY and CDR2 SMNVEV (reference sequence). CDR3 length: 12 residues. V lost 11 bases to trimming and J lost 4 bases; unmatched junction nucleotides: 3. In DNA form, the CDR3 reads TGTGCCGCCGGACTAGCGTACAATGAGCAGTTCTTC. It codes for CAAGLAYNEQFF.

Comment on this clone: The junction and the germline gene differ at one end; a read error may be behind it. CDR3 nucleotides: TGTGCCAGCAGATTAGTTTCCGGGGAGCTGTTTTTT. It yields the protein CASRLVSGELFF. The J gene is TRBJ2-2, the V gene TRBV7-9; D remains ambiguous. The CDR3 has 12 amino acids. Germline lookup yields CDR1 SEHNR and CDR2 FQNEAQ (reference sequence).

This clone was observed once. The CDR3 nucleotides read TGTGCCAGCAGCTCCCTCGACGGGCTGACCACTGAAGCTTTCTTT. Amino acid sequence: CASSSLDGLTTEAFF. The chain employs TRBV7-2 and TRBJ1-1; no definite D call. This CDR3 is built from 15 residues. Germline-derived CDR1 and CDR2 are SGHTA and FQGNSA. The V and J ends lost 4 bases and 4 bases respectively, with 16 bases between them.

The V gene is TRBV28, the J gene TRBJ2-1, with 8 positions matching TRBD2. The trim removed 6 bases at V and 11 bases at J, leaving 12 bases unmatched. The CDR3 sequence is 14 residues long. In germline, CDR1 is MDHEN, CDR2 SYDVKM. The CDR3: CASRLAEPTPKQFF. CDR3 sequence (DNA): TGTGCCAGCAGACTAGCGGAACCGACCCCGAAGCAGTTCTTC. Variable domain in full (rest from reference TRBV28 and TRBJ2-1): DVKVTQSSRYLVKRTGEKVFLECVQDMDHENMFWYRQDPGLGLRLIYFSYDVKMKEKGDIPEGYSVSREKKERFSLILESASTNQTSMYLCASRLAEPTPKQFFGPGTRLTVL.

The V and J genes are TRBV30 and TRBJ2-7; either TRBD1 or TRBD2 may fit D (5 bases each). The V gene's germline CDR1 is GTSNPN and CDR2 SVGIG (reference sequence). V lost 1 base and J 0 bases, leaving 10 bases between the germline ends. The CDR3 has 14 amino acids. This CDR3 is CAWSGAGSSYEQYF. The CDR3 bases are TGTGCCTGGAGTGGGGCAGGGAGCTCCTACGAGCAGTACTTC.

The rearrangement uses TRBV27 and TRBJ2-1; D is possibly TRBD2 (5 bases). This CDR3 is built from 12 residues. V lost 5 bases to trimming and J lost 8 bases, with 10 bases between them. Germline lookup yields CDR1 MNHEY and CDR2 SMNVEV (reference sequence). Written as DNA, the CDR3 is TGTGCCAGCAGTACCCGGGGATATGAGCAGTTCTTC. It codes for CASSTRGYEQFF.

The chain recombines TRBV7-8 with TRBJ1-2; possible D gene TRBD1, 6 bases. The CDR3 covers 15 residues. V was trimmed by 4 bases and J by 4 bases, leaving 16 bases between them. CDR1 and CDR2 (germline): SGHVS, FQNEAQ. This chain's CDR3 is CASSSPEAGAYGYTF. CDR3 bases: TGTGCCAGCAGCTCTCCCGAAGCAGGGGCCTATGGCTACACCTTC.

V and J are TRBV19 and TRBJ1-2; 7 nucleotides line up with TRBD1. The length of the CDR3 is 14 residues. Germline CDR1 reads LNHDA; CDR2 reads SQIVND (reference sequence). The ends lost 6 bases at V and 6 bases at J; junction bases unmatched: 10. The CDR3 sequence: CASRRGRGPDGYTF. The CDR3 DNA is TGTGCCAGTAGGAGGGGAAGGGGGCCCGATGGCTACACCTTC.

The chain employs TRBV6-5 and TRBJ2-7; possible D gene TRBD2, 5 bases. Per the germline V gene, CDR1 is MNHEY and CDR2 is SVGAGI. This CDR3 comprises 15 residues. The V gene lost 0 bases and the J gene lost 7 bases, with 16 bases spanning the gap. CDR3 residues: CASSYSMNGLGEQYF. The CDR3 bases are TGTGCCAGCAGTTACTCGATGAACGGACTGGGTGAGCAGTACTTC.

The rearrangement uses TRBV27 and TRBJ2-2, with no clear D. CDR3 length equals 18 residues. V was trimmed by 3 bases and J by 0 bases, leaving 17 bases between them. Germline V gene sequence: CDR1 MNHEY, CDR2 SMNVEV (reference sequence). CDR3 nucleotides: TGTGCCAGCAGTTTCGCGCGTTCGTGGCAGGCGAACACCGGGGAGCTGTTTTTT. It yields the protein CASSFARSWQANTGELFF.

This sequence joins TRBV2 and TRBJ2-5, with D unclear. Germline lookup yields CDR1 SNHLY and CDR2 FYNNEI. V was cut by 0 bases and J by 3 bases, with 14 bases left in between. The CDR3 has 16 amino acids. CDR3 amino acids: CASSEALLGSKETQYF. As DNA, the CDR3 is TGTGCCAGCAGTGAAGCGCTTCTTGGTAGCAAAGAGACCCAGTACTTC.

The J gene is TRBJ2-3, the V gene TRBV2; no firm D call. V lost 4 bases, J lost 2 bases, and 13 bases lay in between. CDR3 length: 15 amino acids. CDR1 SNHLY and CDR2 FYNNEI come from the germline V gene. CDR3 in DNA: TGTGCCAGCAGTGTTTCGTCTTTTTACACAGATACGCAGTATTTT. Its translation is CASSVSSFYTDTQYF. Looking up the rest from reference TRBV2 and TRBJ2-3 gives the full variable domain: EPEVTQTPSHQVTQMGQEVILRCVPISNHLYFYWYRQILGQKVEFLVSFYNNEISEKSEIFDDQFSVERPDGSNFTLKIRSTKLEDSAMYFCASSVSSFYTDTQYFGPGTRLTVL.

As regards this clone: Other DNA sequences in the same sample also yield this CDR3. Here the CDR3 reads CASSSRLSTDTQYF. The CDR3 nucleotides are TGTGCCAGCAGTTCCCGCCTTAGCACAGATACGCAGTATTTT. V gene TRBV28 combines with J gene TRBJ2-3, with unresolved D. The CDR3 is made up of 14 amino acids. Per the germline V gene, CDR1 is MDHEN and CDR2 is SYDVKM. The V end lost 4 bases, the J end lost 0 bases, and 8 bases lay between the germline ends.

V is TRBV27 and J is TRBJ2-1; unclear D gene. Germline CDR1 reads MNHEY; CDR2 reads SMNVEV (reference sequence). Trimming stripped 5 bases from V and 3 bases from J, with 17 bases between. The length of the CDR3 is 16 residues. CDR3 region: CASSEILTTDYNEQFF. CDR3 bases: TGTGCCAGCAGTGAGATATTAACTACCGACTACAATGAGCAGTTCTTC.

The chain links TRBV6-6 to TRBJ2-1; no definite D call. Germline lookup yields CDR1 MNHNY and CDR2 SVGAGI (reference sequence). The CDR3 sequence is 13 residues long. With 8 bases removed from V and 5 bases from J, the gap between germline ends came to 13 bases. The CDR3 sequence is CASGSPVDNEQFF. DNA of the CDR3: TGTGCCAGCGGATCCCCGGTAGACAATGAGCAGTTCTTC.

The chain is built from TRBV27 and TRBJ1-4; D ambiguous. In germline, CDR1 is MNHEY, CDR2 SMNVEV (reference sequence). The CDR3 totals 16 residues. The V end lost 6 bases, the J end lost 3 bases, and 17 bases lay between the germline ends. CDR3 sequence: CASSLSPAAANEKLFF. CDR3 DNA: TGTGCCAGCAGCCTATCCCCCGCGGCGGCTAATGAAAAACTGTTTTTT.

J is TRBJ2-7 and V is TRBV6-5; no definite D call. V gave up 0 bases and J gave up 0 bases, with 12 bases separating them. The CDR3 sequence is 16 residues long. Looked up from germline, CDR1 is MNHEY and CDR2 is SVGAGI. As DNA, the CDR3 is TGTGCCAGCAGTTACTCCTCGGGCTTCTACTCCTACGAGCAGTACTTC. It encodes CASSYSSGFYSYEQYF.

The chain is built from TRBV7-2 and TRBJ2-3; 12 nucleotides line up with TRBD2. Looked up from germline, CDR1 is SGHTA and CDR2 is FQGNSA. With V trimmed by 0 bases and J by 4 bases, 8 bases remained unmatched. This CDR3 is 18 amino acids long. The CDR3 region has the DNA TGTGCCAGCAGCTTAGCTCTGAGACTAGCGGGAGACGCAGATACGCAGTATTTT. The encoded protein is CASSLALRLAGDADTQYF.

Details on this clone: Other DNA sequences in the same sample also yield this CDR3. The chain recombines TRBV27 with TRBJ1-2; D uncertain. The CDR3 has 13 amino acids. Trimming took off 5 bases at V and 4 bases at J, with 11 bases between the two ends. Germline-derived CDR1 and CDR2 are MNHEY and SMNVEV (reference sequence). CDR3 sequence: CASSLGSSYGYTF. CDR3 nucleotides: TGTGCCAGCAGTCTCGGGTCCTCCTATGGCTACACCTTC.

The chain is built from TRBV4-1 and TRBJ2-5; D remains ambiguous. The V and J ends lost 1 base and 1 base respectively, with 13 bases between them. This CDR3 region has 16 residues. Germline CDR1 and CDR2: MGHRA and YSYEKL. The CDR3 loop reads CASSQVVVRSQETQYF. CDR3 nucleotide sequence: TGCGCCAGCAGCCAAGTCGTGGTCCGCTCCCAAGAGACCCAGTACTTC.

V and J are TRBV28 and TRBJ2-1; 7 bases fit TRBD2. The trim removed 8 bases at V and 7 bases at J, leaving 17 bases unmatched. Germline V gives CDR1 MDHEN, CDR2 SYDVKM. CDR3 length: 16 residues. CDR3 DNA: TGTGCCAGCGGACGCGTCGGGGAGGGCCTGGGTAATGAGCAGTTCTTC. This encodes CASGRVGEGLGNEQFF.

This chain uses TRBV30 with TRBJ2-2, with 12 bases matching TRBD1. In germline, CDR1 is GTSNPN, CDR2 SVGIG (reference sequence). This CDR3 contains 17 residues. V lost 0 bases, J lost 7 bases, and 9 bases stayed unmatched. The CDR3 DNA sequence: TGTGCCTGGAGTGTAACGCTGGGACAGGGGGCGGACGGGGAGCTGTTTTTT. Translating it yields CAWSVTLGQGADGELFF.

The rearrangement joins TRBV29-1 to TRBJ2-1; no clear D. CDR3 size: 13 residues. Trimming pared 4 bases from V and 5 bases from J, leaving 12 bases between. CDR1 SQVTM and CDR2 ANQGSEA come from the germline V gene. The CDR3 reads CSVVMGSHNEQFF. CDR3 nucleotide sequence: TGCAGCGTTGTTATGGGGTCCCACAATGAGCAGTTCTTC.